This T cell receptor (beta chain) was found in a study of STAT3 mutations in large granular lymphocyte leukemia (dated by TCRdb to the late 2010s). Background on the whole study: Canonical activating STAT3 mutations were detected in roughly half of the longitudinally sequenced T-LGLL patients. Over half of the T-LGLL patients were given one or more immunosuppressive therapy regimens, and around 40% of those treated had a hematologic response. Serial deep sequencing of TCRbeta CDR3 and STAT3 was performed in patients with T-cell large granular lymphocyte leukemia to reconstruct clonal hierarchy and dynamics. More than 15 representative T-LGLL cases were selected from an initial cohort of roughly 210 LGL patients for longitudinal TCRbeta and STAT3 sequencing. As controls within the study, a couple of patients with natural killer LGL leukemia were also sequenced longitudinally. Each patient was sequenced at an average of approximately 4 time points, ranging from 2 to 8 samplings. Overall study results and their limits: Because no samples were available when a clone first appeared, clonal expansion was inferred from samplings taken at other points. Since codominant clonotypes persisted in some patients, a small but highly pathogenic clone may have gone undetected. In 6 of 18 patients, TCR clonotype switching occurred after therapy, and every newly emerging clone was STAT3 wild type. Several patients had a dominant TCR clone burden greater than the STAT3 mutant burden, which suggests that the STAT3 mutation arose secondarily within a clone that had already expanded. Variable intervals between samplings and differing treatment regimens complicated linking therapy response to changes in TCR clonal burden. At least one immunodominant TCRbeta clonotype was identified in every T-LGLL patient, and multiple immunodominant subclonotypes were identified in about half of the T-LGLL patients.

An Illumina MiSeq was used to sequence the TCRbeta libraries, yielding an average of about 41,000 productive templates per sample. Multiplex PCR amplification was used to generate TCRbeta CDR3 libraries with the immunoSEQ assay. In the original analysis: Following a previously defined approach, repertoire diversity was calculated, and values close to 0 point to extremely monoclonal samples. TCRdb holds this immuneACCESS table with in-frame rearrangements only. Some clones are missing; in checked studies, unresolved V genes explain under half, and the rest has no known cause. The V and J calls and clone size were taken over from that table, and D and trimming were inferred from the DNA. The sample profile shows about 24,000 clones; around 93% of them were found once. The ten largest clones add up to approximately 6.5% of the sample. About this clone: Its antigen is currently not known. No much larger clone is present one base from it, and per-base qualities are unavailable.

DNA was extracted from blood mononuclear cells, and the same DNA was used for both TCR and STAT3 sequencing. A distance of 17 bases separates the germline ends of V and J, which lose 7 bases and 5 bases respectively. CDR3 length: 15 amino acids, cysteine to phenylalanine. The sequence is cut down to CDR3 DNA, 45 bases in frame from base 1. CDR1 and CDR2, per the germline V gene (reference sequence), are SEHNR and FQNEAQ. Here the chain combines TRBV7-9 and TRBJ1-4, with the identity of the D gene unclear. The sample was peripheral blood mononuclear cells. The receptor comes from a man in his forties or fifties with T-cell large granular lymphocyte leukemia. Some clones in this sample may be carry-over from other donors' samples. The age is the age at diagnosis. The CDR3: CASTHPTVSNEKLFF. The sequence in DNA is TGTGCCAGCACCCACCCGACGGTATCAAATGAAAAACTGTTTTTT.